These 8 T cell receptor beta chains share one sample of origin, sequenced in a study of tumor T cells in aggressive B-cell lymphoma. Clones were read by immunoSEQ multiplex PCR, and TCRdb kept only the in-frame ones, dropping some. The sample lists under 10,000 clones, around 83% occurring once. The sequenced sample consisted of tumor tissue. The receptors were gathered from an adult with diffuse large B cell lymphoma.

The chain joins TRBV5-1 to TRBJ2-7, with D hard to call. V was cut by 0 bases and J by 2 bases, with 6 bases left in between. CDR3 length: 13 residues. Germline V gene lookup returns CDR1 SGHRS and CDR2 YFSETQ. The CDR3 region has the DNA TGCGCCAGCAGCTTGGCAGGTCCCTACGAGCAGTACTTC. This encodes CASSLAGPYEQYF. Together with reference TRBV5-1 and TRBJ2-7, the CDR3 gives the full variable domain: KAGVTQTPRYLIKTRGQQVTLSCSPISGHRSVSWYQQTPGQGLQFLFEYFSETQRNKGNFPGRFSGRQFSNSRSEMNVSTLELGDSALYLCASSLAGPYEQYFGPGTRLTVT.

V usage is TRBV5-5 and J usage is TRBJ1-4; tentatively, D is TRBD1 (5 bases). With 0 bases removed from V and 4 bases from J, the gap between germline ends came to 7 bases. There are 14 residues in the CDR3. CDR1 is SGHKS, CDR2 YYEKEE, per germline (reference sequence). CDR3 in DNA: TGTGCCAGCAGCTTGGACCAGGGTAATGAAAAACTGTTTTTT. It specifies CASSLDQGNEKLFF.

This clone has just one count. Relative to the germline gene, one junction end is altered; a read error may explain this. The V call is TRBV4-3, the J call TRBJ2-7, with 9 positions matching TRBD2. Germline V CDR1 and CDR2: LGHNA, YSLEER. The CDR3 sequence is 13 residues long. CDR3 sequence: CASSPSGNYEQYF. The CDR3 region has the DNA TGCGCCAGCAGCCCTAGCGGGAACTACGAGCAATACTTC.

This rearrangement joins TRBV4-1 to TRBJ2-7; maybe TRBD1 (6 bases). The V and J ends lost 1 base and 4 bases respectively, with 20 bases between them. Germline V gene lookup returns CDR1 MGHRA and CDR2 YSYEKL. This CDR3 contains 17 residues. CDR3 region: CASSQGVDGQLTYEQYF. The CDR3, as DNA: TGCGCCAGCAGCCAAGGGGTCGATGGACAGCTAACTTACGAGCAGTACTTC.

The rearrangement joins TRBV5-6 to TRBJ1-2; 8 bases align to TRBD1. Germline CDR1 and CDR2: SGHDT and YYEEEE. CDR3 size: 15 residues. After removal of 1 base from V and 3 bases from J, the junction contained 5 bases not matched to a gene. The CDR3 here is CASSLTGGGDYGYTF. CDR3 in DNA: TGTGCCAGCAGCTTGACAGGGGGTGGAGACTATGGCTACACCTTC. The variable domain in full, with the rest retrieved from reference TRBV5-6 and TRBJ1-2, is DAGVTQSPTHLIKTRGQQVTLRCSPKSGHDTVSWYQQALGQGPQFIFQYYEEEERQRGNFPDRFSGHQFPNYSSELNVNALLLGDSALYLCASSLTGGGDYGYTFGSGTRLTVV.

This rearrangement joins TRBV4-1 to TRBJ2-7; 8 bases are shared with TRBD1. The V gene end was trimmed by 3 bases and the J gene end by 5 bases; junction bases not matched to a gene: 3. The CDR3 runs 13 residues. Germline assignment: CDR1 MGHRA and CDR2 YSYEKL. CDR3 in amino acids: CASSQDRVDEQYF. CDR3 bases: TGCGCCAGCAGCCAGGACAGGGTGGACGAGCAGTACTTC.

The J gene is TRBJ1-2, the V gene TRBV5-5, with D uncertain. The germline V gene encodes CDR1 SGHKS and CDR2 YYEKEE (reference sequence). The CDR3 is 16 amino acids. Trimming shortened V by 4 bases and J by 3 bases, and 19 bases separated the two germline ends. The CDR3, as DNA: TGTGCCAGCAGCGCGATGGTACGGGGATGGGACTATGGCTACACCTTC. This encodes CASSAMVRGWDYGYTF.

The chain is built from TRBV4-2 and TRBJ2-5, with D maybe TRBD2 (6 bases). The V gene lost 4 bases and the J gene lost 3 bases, with 18 bases spanning the gap. Germline V gene data show CDR1 as LGHNA and CDR2 as YNFKEQ. The CDR3 extends over 16 amino acids. The DNA for the CDR3 is TGTGCCAGCAGCCCCCGGAACGGTCCGGGAGAAGAGACCCAGTACTTC. It translates to CASSPRNGPGEETQYF.